Below, 17 T cell receptor beta chains from the same sample are listed, as sequenced in a study of blood T cell repertoires in COVID-19 (dated by TCRdb to 2020 to 2022). Receptors were amplified or captured by the immunoSEQ multiplex PCR assay. The clones in this table, taken by TCRdb from immuneACCESS, are in-frame only. Not every clone is retained; where verified, under half of the shortfall comes from an unresolved V gene, and the cause of the rest is unknown. Counted in this sample were about 230,000 clones; 80% to 90% of them appeared once. The ten largest clonotypes hold about 1% of the sample. The sequencing sample was made of peripheral blood. The source of these receptors is a middle-aged man with acute or convalescent COVID-19.

The J gene is TRBJ2-5, the V gene TRBV7-2; D is possibly TRBD2 (6 bases). Germline lookup yields CDR1 SGHTA and CDR2 FQGNSA. The length of the CDR3 is 13 residues. V was clipped by 1 base and J by 4 bases, with 7 bases between them. The CDR3 protein is CASSLEAGETQYF. In DNA, the CDR3 is TGTGCCAGCAGCTTAGAAGCGGGAGAGACCCAGTACTTC.

Regarding this clone: This same CDR3 is encoded by further DNA sequences in the sample. This chain joins TRBV6-5 and TRBJ1-2; 8 bases are shared with TRBD1. CDR1 and CDR2 (germline): MNHEY, SVGAGI. The CDR3 length is 13 residues. V lost 0 bases, J lost 7 bases, and 1 base stayed unmatched. In nucleotides, the CDR3 is TGTGCCAGCAGTTACTCGACAGGGGTTGGCTACACCTTC. Amino acids: CASSYSTGVGYTF.

The chain carries TRBV3-1 (or the pseudogene TRBV3-2) and TRBJ2-5; the match to TRBD2 covers 8 bases. There are 14 residues in the CDR3. Germline values: CDR1 LGHDT, CDR2 YNNKEL (reference sequence). Trimming removed 1 base from V and 9 bases from J; junction bases left unmatched: 7. In DNA, the CDR3 is TGTGCCAGCAGCCAAGGGACACTCGGGGGGGCCCAGTACTTC. Protein sequence: CASSQGTLGGAQYF.

V and J are TRBV7-6 and TRBJ1-2, with 9 bases aligning to TRBD1. V was clipped by 1 base and J by 9 bases; unmatched bases: 6. The CDR3 consists of 14 residues. From germline, CDR1 is SGHVS and CDR2 FNYEAQ. CDR3 nucleotide sequence: TGTGCCAGCAGCTTAGGGGGACAGGGTACGAGCTACACCTTC. It translates to CASSLGGQGTSYTF.

The chain employs TRBV18 and TRBJ1-2; D might be TRBD1 (5 bases). The CDR3 is 14 amino acids. V was pared by 4 bases and J by 6 bases, with 15 bases between. Germline loops: CDR1 KGHSH, CDR2 LQKENI. CDR3 DNA sequence: TGTGCCAGCTCACGACGCCGGGGGGAGGATGGCTACACCTTC. It specifies CASSRRRGEDGYTF.

This clone was seen a few times. This rearrangement joins TRBV18 to TRBJ1-1; D gene ambiguous. Germline CDR1 and CDR2: KGHSH and LQKENI. V was trimmed by 1 base and J by 6 bases, leaving 9 bases between them. This CDR3 is built from 13 residues. The CDR3 bases are TGTGCCAGCTCACCACTTTTGGGCTCTGAAGCTTTCTTT. This sequence encodes CASSPLLGSEAFF.

As to this clone: Other DNA sequences in the sample encode the same CDR3. This chain links TRBV7-2 with TRBJ2-7; TRBD1 matches at 7 bases. This CDR3 has 14 amino acids. Germline assignment: CDR1 SGHTA and CDR2 FQGNSA. After removal of 4 bases from V and 3 bases from J, the junction contained 6 bases not matched to a gene. The chain's CDR3 is CASSSGQKDYEQYF. The CDR3 DNA reads as TGTGCCAGCAGCTCGGGACAGAAAGACTACGAGCAGTACTTC. The variable domain in full, completed from reference TRBV7-2 and TRBJ2-7, reads GAGVSQSPSNKVTEKGKDVELRCDPISGHTALYWYRQSLGQGLEFLIYFQGNSAPDKSGLPSDRFSAERTGGSVSTLTIQRTQQEDSAVYLCASSSGQKDYEQYFGPGTRLTVT.

The genes are TRBV19 and TRBJ1-2; D not resolved. Germline CDR1 reads LNHDA; CDR2 reads SQIVND (reference sequence). CDR3 length: 13 amino acids. The V and J ends lost 3 bases and 6 bases respectively, with 11 bases between them. CDR3 amino acids: CASSISLVDGYTF. In DNA, the CDR3 is TGTGCCAGTAGTATTAGCCTCGTCGATGGCTACACCTTC.

V is TRBV20-1 and J is TRBJ2-2; TRBD2 aligns across 7 bases. The V gene's germline CDR1 is DFQATT and CDR2 SNEGSKA (reference sequence). J gave up 7 bases and V 3 bases, and 14 bases lay outside the gene matches. The CDR3 runs to 16 residues. DNA for the CDR3: TGCAGTGCTAGTTGGACACCTGGACTAGGTGGCGGGGAGCTGTTTTTT. Amino acids: CSASWTPGLGGGELFF.

Only a few counts were recorded for this clone. The chain recombines TRBV9 with TRBJ2-1; 9 positions match TRBD2. V shed 0 bases and J 10 bases; nucleotides not matched to a gene: 8. CDR3 length: 15 amino acids. The germline V gene has CDR1 SGDLS and CDR2 YYNGEE. The CDR3 DNA is TGTGCCAGCAGCGTAGCCAGCGGGGGGACAGAGGAGCAGTTCTTC. Translated: CASSVASGGTEEQFF. The whole variable domain, remainder taken from reference TRBV9 and TRBJ2-1, is DSGVTQTPKHLITATGQRVTLRCSPRSGDLSVYWYQQSLDQGLQFLIQYYNGEERAKGNILERFSAQQFPDLHSELNLSSLELGDSALYFCASSVASGGTEEQFFGPGTRLTVL.

The chain employs TRBV30 and TRBJ2-7; 9 nucleotides agree with TRBD1. The V and J ends lost 5 bases and 0 bases, in that order; junction bases with no gene match: 14. The CDR3 length is 17 residues. Germline CDR1 GTSNPN, CDR2 SVGIG (reference sequence). CDR3 nucleotides: TGTGCCTGGCCAAAACCGGGACAGGGTCCTTTCTCCTACGAGCAGTACTTC. As protein: CAWPKPGQGPFSYEQYF. Combining the CDR3 with reference TRBV30 and TRBJ2-7 gives the whole variable domain SQTIHQWPATLVQPVGSPLSLECTVEGTSNPNLYWYRQAAGRGLQLLFYSVGIGQISSEVPQNLSASRPQDRQFILSSKKLLLSDSGFYLCAWPKPGQGPFSYEQYFGPGTRLTVT.

The sample holds a few counts of this clone. The chain has TRBV7-3 and TRBJ2-1, with 7 bases fitting TRBD1. Losses at the gene ends were 5 bases for V and 6 bases for J; bases not matched to a gene: 4. Germline V gives CDR1 SGHTA, CDR2 FQGTGA. CDR3 length equals 13 residues. DNA of the CDR3: TGTGCCAGCAGCAGAAACAGGGGCAATGAGCAGTTCTTC. As protein: CASSRNRGNEQFF.

This sequence joins TRBV7-2 and TRBJ2-5; D is possibly TRBD2 (5 bases). The germline CDR1 and CDR2 sequences are SGHTA and FQGNSA. The CDR3 has 16 amino acids. Trimming stripped 7 bases from V and 5 bases from J, with 23 bases between. As DNA, the CDR3 is TGTGCCAGCACCCAGTTTCGGACGGGGTCGGGGGAGACCCAGTACTTC. It codes for CASTQFRTGSGETQYF. The full variable domain, its missing parts supplied by reference TRBV7-2 and TRBJ2-5, is GAGVSQSPSNKVTEKGKDVELRCDPISGHTALYWYRQSLGQGLEFLIYFQGNSAPDKSGLPSDRFSAERTGGSVSTLTIQRTQQEDSAVYLCASTQFRTGSGETQYFGPGTRLLVL.

The chain has TRBV5-4 and TRBJ1-1; possible D gene TRBD1, 6 bases. CDR3 length: 14 residues. CDR1 and CDR2 from the germline V gene are SGHNT and YYREEE (reference sequence). V was trimmed by 2 bases and J by 6 bases, leaving 14 bases between them. CDR3 coding DNA: TGTGCCAGCAGCTTAGGCAGGGGATATGCTGAAGCTTTCTTT. Protein: CASSLGRGYAEAFF.

The chain links TRBV12-5 to TRBJ1-1, with D perhaps TRBD1 (6 bases). The germline V gene encodes CDR1 LGHNT and CDR2 FRNRAP. There are 13 residues in the CDR3. Trimming cost V 8 bases and J 2 bases, with 12 bases left between them. The CDR3 reads CASSDRINTEAFF. CDR3 coding DNA: TGTGCTAGTTCCGACAGGATCAACACTGAAGCTTTCTTT.

Written as DNA, the CDR3 is TGTGCCAGCAGCTTAGGTGCGACTGCCTACAATGAGCAGTTCTTC. Its protein product is CASSLGATAYNEQFF. The rearrangement joins TRBV11-2 to TRBJ2-1; D not certain. Germline loops: CDR1 SGHAT, CDR2 FQNNGV. The CDR3 has 15 residues. Trimming took off 1 base at V and 2 bases at J, with 9 bases between the two ends.

This chain connects TRBV9 to TRBJ1-5; the match to TRBD1 covers 8 bases. The CDR3 has 19 amino acids. Germline V lookup: CDR1 SGDLS, CDR2 YYNGEE. J was trimmed by 0 bases and V by 1 base; bases with no gene match: 12. CDR3 coding DNA: TGTGCCAGCAGCGTAAATACGGGACAGGCTACACTTAGCAATCAGCCCCAGCATTTT. It translates to CASSVNTGQATLSNQPQHF.